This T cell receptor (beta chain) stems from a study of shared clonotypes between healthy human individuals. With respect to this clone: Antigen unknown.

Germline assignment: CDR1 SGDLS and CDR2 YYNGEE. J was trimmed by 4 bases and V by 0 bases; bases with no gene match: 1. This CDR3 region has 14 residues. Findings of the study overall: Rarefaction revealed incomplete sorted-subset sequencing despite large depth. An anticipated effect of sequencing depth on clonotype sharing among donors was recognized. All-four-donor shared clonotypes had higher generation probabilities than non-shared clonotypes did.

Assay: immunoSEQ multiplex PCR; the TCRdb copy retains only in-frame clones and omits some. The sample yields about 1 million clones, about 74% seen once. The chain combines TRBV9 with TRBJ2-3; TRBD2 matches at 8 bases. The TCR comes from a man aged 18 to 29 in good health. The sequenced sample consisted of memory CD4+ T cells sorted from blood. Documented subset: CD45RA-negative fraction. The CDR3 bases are TGTGCCAGCAGCGTAGCGGGGGGGGCAGATACGCAGTATTTT. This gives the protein CASSVAGGADTQYF.